This is a list of T cell receptor beta chains from one sample in a study of T cells after yellow fever vaccination. TCRdb analysed the 5' RACE reads with MiXCR anew, one entry per CDR3 protein. The repertoire holds hundreds of thousands of distinct CDR3 sequences, with about 17% as singletons. The starting material was PBMCs, obtained 5 days after the first yellow fever vaccination. The receptors come from a man aged 18 to 30 who received the YFV17D yellow fever vaccine. Both conserved end residues are part of each CDR3. A D gene is named only where the DNA matches it firmly. Size tells how often a clone was seen (once, few, many) or the class of an expanded clone, and some rows leave it out.

j_call: TRBJ1-2; d_call: .; v_call: TRBV5-4; clone_size: once; cdr3_nt: TGTGCCAGCAGCTTCTCCAGGGCCTATGGCTACACCTTC; cdr3_aa: CASSFSRAYGYTF
j_call: TRBJ2-5; d_call: .; v_call: TRBV20-1; clone_size: few; cdr3_nt: TGCAGTGCTAGAACTCCCCTATGGCGGAGGCGGGAGACCCAGTACTTC; cdr3_aa: CSARTPLWRRRETQYF
j_call: TRBJ2-5; d_call: .; v_call: TRBV5-4; clone_size: few; cdr3_nt: TGTGCCAGCAGCCGGGGCCCCGAGGAAGAGACCCAGTACTTC; cdr3_aa: CASSRGPEEETQYF
j_call: TRBJ2-1; d_call: .; v_call: TRBV10-3; clone_size: .; cdr3_nt: TGTGCCATCAGGTCGACAGATAATGAGCAGTTCTTC; cdr3_aa: CAIRSTDNEQFF
j_call: TRBJ1-3; d_call: .; v_call: TRBV6-2/TRBV6-3; clone_size: few; cdr3_nt: TGTGCCAGCAGGACGGACTTCTCTGGAAACACCATATATTTT; cdr3_aa: CASRTDFSGNTIYF
j_call: TRBJ1-5; d_call: .; v_call: TRBV4-3; clone_size: .; cdr3_nt: TGCGCCAGCAGCCAAGATTACGGTCAGCCCCAGCATTTT; cdr3_aa: CASSQDYGQPQHF
j_call: TRBJ2-6; d_call: .; v_call: TRBV5-6; clone_size: few; cdr3_nt: TGTGCCAGCAGCGGGATGCACAGTTCTGGGGCCAACGTCCTGACTTTC; cdr3_aa: CASSGMHSSGANVLTF
j_call: TRBJ2-1; d_call: .; v_call: TRBV20-1; clone_size: .; cdr3_nt: TGCAGTGCTTACAACAATGAGCAGTTCTTC; cdr3_aa: CSAYNNEQFF
j_call: TRBJ2-7; d_call: TRBD1; v_call: TRBV5-6; clone_size: .; cdr3_nt: TGTGCCAGCAGCTTGGTTACAGGGGGCGAGCAGTACTTC; cdr3_aa: CASSLVTGGEQYF
j_call: TRBJ1-2; d_call: TRBD1; v_call: TRBV24-1; clone_size: few; cdr3_nt: TGTGCCACCAGTGATTCAGGGGGCTTTGGCTACACCTTC; cdr3_aa: CATSDSGGFGYTF
j_call: TRBJ2-5; d_call: TRBD2; v_call: TRBV5-4; clone_size: few; cdr3_nt: TGTGCCAGCAGGCGAGCGGGGGGGCAAGAGACCCAGTACTTC; cdr3_aa: CASRRAGGQETQYF
j_call: TRBJ1-6; d_call: .; v_call: TRBV24-1; clone_size: .; cdr3_nt: TGTGCCACCAGAGGGAATTCACCCCTCCACTTT; cdr3_aa: CATRGNSPLHF
j_call: TRBJ2-3; d_call: TRBD2; v_call: TRBV5-6; clone_size: few; cdr3_nt: TGTGCCAGCAGCGACAAGGGACTAGCGGAAACAGATACGCAGTATTTT; cdr3_aa: CASSDKGLAETDTQYF
j_call: TRBJ2-5; d_call: .; v_call: TRBV13; clone_size: few; cdr3_nt: TGTGCCAGCACCCTCCGGGGTCCAGAAGAGACCCAGTACTTC; cdr3_aa: CASTLRGPEETQYF
j_call: TRBJ2-3; d_call: TRBD1; v_call: TRBV20-1; clone_size: medium-sized; cdr3_nt: TGCAGTGCTAGAGGGGACAGGGCAGATACGCAGTATTTT; cdr3_aa: CSARGDRADTQYF
j_call: TRBJ2-1; d_call: TRBD2; v_call: TRBV11-1; clone_size: .; cdr3_nt: TGTGCCAGCAGCTTACTCGCTAGCGGGGGGCCGTCTGGGGGGTATGAGCAGTTCTTC; cdr3_aa: CASSLLASGGPSGGYEQFF
j_call: TRBJ2-1; d_call: .; v_call: TRBV6-1; clone_size: .; cdr3_nt: TGTGCCAGCAGCCGGGCCTTGGCGAGCAATGAGCAGTTCTTC; cdr3_aa: CASSRALASNEQFF
j_call: TRBJ2-5; d_call: .; v_call: TRBV18; clone_size: .; cdr3_nt: TGTGCCAGCTCACCTGGAAGCACTGCGGTGGACGAGACCCAGTACTTC; cdr3_aa: CASSPGSTAVDETQYF
j_call: TRBJ2-3; d_call: TRBD2; v_call: TRBV4-1; clone_size: few; cdr3_nt: TGCGCCAGCAGCCAAGCCGACGGATTTGGGGGGGACACAGATACGCAGTATTTT; cdr3_aa: CASSQADGFGGDTDTQYF
j_call: TRBJ1-1; d_call: .; v_call: TRBV6-1; clone_size: many; cdr3_nt: TGTGCCAGCAGTCCCGATCGGGAATGGAACACTGAAGCTTTCTTT; cdr3_aa: CASSPDREWNTEAFF
j_call: TRBJ2-4; d_call: .; v_call: TRBV4-3; clone_size: .; cdr3_nt: TGCGCCAGCAGCCAAGATGCTCTAGCCAAAAACATTCAGTACTTC; cdr3_aa: CASSQDALAKNIQYF
j_call: TRBJ2-2; d_call: .; v_call: TRBV5-1; clone_size: .; cdr3_nt: TGCGCCAGCAGCTCGGGTGAACTCGGGGAGCTGTTTTTT; cdr3_aa: CASSSGELGELFF
j_call: TRBJ2-5; d_call: TRBD1; v_call: TRBV28; clone_size: .; cdr3_nt: TGTGCCACCACGAATCCCGCGGGCAGGGGGCAAGAGACCCAGTACTTC; cdr3_aa: CATTNPAGRGQETQYF
j_call: TRBJ1-5; d_call: TRBD1; v_call: TRBV6-2/TRBV6-3; clone_size: few; cdr3_nt: TGTGCCAGCAGTTACCCCGGGACAGGGGATAGCAATCAGCCCCAGCATTTT; cdr3_aa: CASSYPGTGDSNQPQHF
j_call: TRBJ2-3; d_call: TRBD2; v_call: TRBV6-6; clone_size: few; cdr3_nt: TGTGCCAGCCTTAGCGGGGGGGCTGATACGCAGTATTTT; cdr3_aa: CASLSGGADTQYF
j_call: TRBJ1-5; d_call: .; v_call: TRBV19; clone_size: few; cdr3_nt: TGTTCCACCCGACAGTTCGGGGAGGATCAGCCCCAGCATTTT; cdr3_aa: CSTRQFGEDQPQHF
j_call: TRBJ2-1; d_call: TRBD1; v_call: TRBV6-1; clone_size: once; cdr3_nt: TGTGCCAGCAGAGGGACAGTTGACAATGAGCAGTTCTTC; cdr3_aa: CASRGTVDNEQFF
j_call: TRBJ1-1; d_call: .; v_call: TRBV4-3; clone_size: .; cdr3_nt: TGCGCCAGCAGCCAAGATGGGGGGGCCATGAACACTGAAGCTTTCTTT; cdr3_aa: CASSQDGGAMNTEAFF
j_call: TRBJ2-1; d_call: .; v_call: TRBV6-2/TRBV6-3; clone_size: few; cdr3_nt: TGTGCCAGCAGTTGGGGACGGTACAATGAGCAGTTCTTC; cdr3_aa: CASSWGRYNEQFF
j_call: TRBJ1-2; d_call: .; v_call: TRBV29-1; clone_size: .; cdr3_nt: TGCAGCGTAGCCGACAGTGGAGGGGGCTACACCTTC; cdr3_aa: CSVADSGGGYTF
j_call: TRBJ1-2; d_call: TRBD1; v_call: TRBV12-3/TRBV12-4; clone_size: few; cdr3_nt: TGTGCCAGCACCCGGACAGGGCAGGGCTACACCTTC; cdr3_aa: CASTRTGQGYTF
j_call: TRBJ2-1; d_call: TRBD2; v_call: TRBV30; clone_size: .; cdr3_nt: TGTGCCTGGACCATAGCGGGGGCCTCGGACAATGAGCAGTTCTTC; cdr3_aa: CAWTIAGASDNEQFF
j_call: TRBJ2-1; d_call: .; v_call: TRBV28; clone_size: .; cdr3_nt: TGTGCCAGCAGTTTACGCCGGCTGGGTGGCCCCCGGGGGCAGTTCTTC; cdr3_aa: CASSLRRLGGPRGQFF
j_call: TRBJ1-4; d_call: .; v_call: TRBV4-1; clone_size: few; cdr3_nt: TGCGCCAGCTGCAGGGCGACTGCAACTAATGAAAAACTGTTTTTT; cdr3_aa: CASCRATATNEKLFF
j_call: TRBJ2-1; d_call: TRBD1; v_call: TRBV6-5; clone_size: .; cdr3_nt: TGTGCCAGCAGTTACTCCTGGACAGGGGGACTTGGTGAGCAGTTCTTC; cdr3_aa: CASSYSWTGGLGEQFF
j_call: TRBJ1-2; d_call: TRBD1; v_call: TRBV5-1; clone_size: .; cdr3_nt: TGCGCCAGCAGCGCCGACAGGGGCACCGCGGGTGGCTACACCTTC; cdr3_aa: CASSADRGTAGGYTF
j_call: TRBJ2-1; d_call: TRBD2; v_call: TRBV20-1; clone_size: few; cdr3_nt: TGCAGTCCAAGCGGGGGGGCGGTCTTCTACAATGAGCAGTTCTTC; cdr3_aa: CSPSGGAVFYNEQFF
j_call: TRBJ2-7; d_call: .; v_call: TRBV4-1; clone_size: few; cdr3_nt: TGCGCCAGCAGCCAAGAAGGGGGGAGCTCCTACGAGCAGTACTTC; cdr3_aa: CASSQEGGSSYEQYF
j_call: TRBJ2-5; d_call: .; v_call: TRBV9; clone_size: .; cdr3_nt: TGTGCCAGCAGCGTAGGTAGCGGTGGGGAGACCCAGTACTTC; cdr3_aa: CASSVGSGGETQYF
j_call: TRBJ2-2; d_call: .; v_call: TRBV12-3/TRBV12-4; clone_size: many; cdr3_nt: TGTGCCAGCAGTTTACAGGTTAAGACCGGGGAGCTGTTTTTT; cdr3_aa: CASSLQVKTGELFF
j_call: TRBJ2-7; d_call: .; v_call: TRBV11-2; clone_size: few; cdr3_nt: TGTGCCAGCAGCGGACAGCGGAGCTCCTACGAGCAGTACTTC; cdr3_aa: CASSGQRSSYEQYF
j_call: TRBJ1-4; d_call: .; v_call: TRBV5-1; clone_size: few; cdr3_nt: TGCGCCAGCAGCTTGGCAACAACTAATGAAAAACTGTTTTTT; cdr3_aa: CASSLATTNEKLFF
j_call: TRBJ1-5; d_call: TRBD1; v_call: TRBV20-1; clone_size: .; cdr3_nt: TGCAGTGCTAACGACAGGGTGGGCAATCAGCCCCAGCATTTT; cdr3_aa: CSANDRVGNQPQHF
j_call: TRBJ1-1; d_call: .; v_call: TRBV18; clone_size: few; cdr3_nt: TGTGCCAGCTCACCACTGAGTGGGAACACTGAAGCTTTCTTT; cdr3_aa: CASSPLSGNTEAFF
j_call: TRBJ1-1; d_call: TRBD1; v_call: TRBV7-9; clone_size: .; cdr3_nt: TGTGCCAGCAGCTTTGGACAGGCTGAAGCTTTCTTT; cdr3_aa: CASSFGQAEAFF
j_call: TRBJ2-3; d_call: .; v_call: TRBV7-3; clone_size: .; cdr3_nt: TGTGCCAGCAGCTTAAGCCATCGAGATACGCAGTATTTT; cdr3_aa: CASSLSHRDTQYF
j_call: TRBJ1-2; d_call: .; v_call: TRBV7-2; clone_size: .; cdr3_nt: TGTGCCAGCAGGTCCCGAGGGGGGGCCCCCGGCTACACCTTC; cdr3_aa: CASRSRGGAPGYTF
j_call: TRBJ2-1; d_call: .; v_call: TRBV15; clone_size: once; cdr3_nt: TGTGCCACCAGCAGAGATAGGAGACTAGGCTCCTACAATGAGCAGTTCTTC; cdr3_aa: CATSRDRRLGSYNEQFF
j_call: TRBJ2-7; d_call: TRBD2; v_call: TRBV20-1; clone_size: few; cdr3_nt: TGCAGTGCTCGAGGGGCGGGGGAATACGAGCAGTACTTC; cdr3_aa: CSARGAGEYEQYF
j_call: TRBJ1-1; d_call: .; v_call: TRBV5-1; clone_size: .; cdr3_nt: TGCGCCAGCAGCGAACAGAGGGGCTCCACTGAAGCTTTCTTT; cdr3_aa: CASSEQRGSTEAFF
j_call: TRBJ2-3; d_call: .; v_call: TRBV9; clone_size: .; cdr3_nt: TGTGCCAGCAGCCTAGGCGGGCGGCGCGGAGATACGCAGTATTTT; cdr3_aa: CASSLGGRRGDTQYF
j_call: TRBJ2-1; d_call: TRBD1; v_call: TRBV7-8; clone_size: few; cdr3_nt: TGTGCCTTTGGACAGGTTCACGGTGAGCAGTTCTTC; cdr3_aa: CAFGQVHGEQFF
j_call: TRBJ1-5; d_call: TRBD1; v_call: TRBV5-1; clone_size: few; cdr3_nt: TGCGCCAGCAGCTTGTCGGGACAGGGTTGGCAGCCCCAGCATTTT; cdr3_aa: CASSLSGQGWQPQHF
j_call: TRBJ1-1; d_call: .; v_call: TRBV20-1; clone_size: many; cdr3_nt: TGCAGTGTGAATGTGGGCGCGAACACTGAAGCTTTCTTT; cdr3_aa: CSVNVGANTEAFF